Below, one T cell receptor (beta chain) is given with its context. This entry comes from a study of CD8 T cells in Susac syndrome. Random hexamers primed reverse transcription of about 0.45 to 1 ug RNA. It was immunoSEQ multiplex PCR that amplified TCR beta CDR3 across 54 Vbeta and 13 Jbeta. TCRdb redid the calling of the immunoSEQ multiplex PCR reads with MiXCR, one entry per CDR3 protein. The sample comprises some 300,000 distinct CDR3 sequences, around 91% of which are singletons, and approximately 0.18% rests with the top ten. CD8+ and CD4+ blood T cells underwent TCR beta sequencing. It was negative isolation that provided the CD8+ and CD4+ T cells, whereas TEMRA cells were enriched by FACS. The CDR3 loop spans 16 amino acids. Trimming cost V 0 bases and J 1 base, with 10 bases left between them. The germline V gene has CDR1 KGHDR and CDR2 SFDVKD.

This chain links TRBV24-1 with TRBJ2-3; possibly TRBD2 for D (5 bases). The sample comprised CD8+ T cells from PBMCs. The origin of this receptor is a human donor with multiple sclerosis. This chain's CDR3 is CATSDLKRLGTDTQYF. The CDR3 DNA sequence: TGTGCCACCAGTGATTTGAAGCGGTTAGGCACAGATACGCAGTATTTT.